The clone carrying this TCR beta chain was observed at least ten times. The target antigen is unknown. This entry is derived from a study of regulatory T cells in long-lasting Graves disease. The wider study: Antithyroid drugs had been taken by newly diagnosed Graves' patients for under 3 months. Study-level findings and limits: There was favoring of TRBV28, TRBJ1-2 and TRBJ2-5 in persistent disease.

From germline, CDR1 is MNHEY and CDR2 SMNVEV (reference sequence). Trimming shortened V by 7 bases and J by 7 bases, and 15 bases separated the two germline ends. The CDR3 is made up of 13 amino acids. Sample time point: newly diagnosed GD, antithyroid drugs for less than 3 months. PBMCs were the source of the RNA used for TCR sequencing. The patient group derived from an endocrinology department in Xi'an, China. Libraries of TCR beta came from iRepertoire HTBI primers plus Arm-PCR of CDR3 regions. TCRdb reanalysed the multiplex PCR reads using MiXCR and keeps one entry per CDR3 protein. The sample contains hundreds of thousands of distinct CDR3 sequences, 15% to 17% of which appear only once.

The material was peripheral blood mononuclear cells (PBMCs), obtained at new diagnosis, from a patient treated with antithyroid drugs. The TCR was taken from a female donor with Graves disease. The chain has TRBV27 and TRBJ2-3, with unresolved D. The CDR3, as DNA: TGTGCCAGCAAAACCCCCTCCGTCTATACGCAGTATTTT. The encoded protein is CASKTPSVYTQYF.